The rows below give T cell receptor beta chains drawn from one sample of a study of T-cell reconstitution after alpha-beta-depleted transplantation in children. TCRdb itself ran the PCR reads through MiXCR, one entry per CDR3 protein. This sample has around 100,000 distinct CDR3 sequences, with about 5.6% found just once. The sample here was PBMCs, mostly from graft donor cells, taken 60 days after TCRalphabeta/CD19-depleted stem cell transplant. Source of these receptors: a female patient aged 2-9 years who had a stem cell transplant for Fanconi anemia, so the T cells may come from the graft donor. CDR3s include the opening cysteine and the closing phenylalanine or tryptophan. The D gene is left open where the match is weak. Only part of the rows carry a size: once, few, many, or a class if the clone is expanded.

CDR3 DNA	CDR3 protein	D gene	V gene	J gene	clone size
TGTGCCAGCAGCCAAGTACGGGGCCCCTACGAGCAGTACTTC	CASSQVRGPYEQYF	.	TRBV3-1	TRBJ2-7	many
TGTGCCACCAGTGACCCGGGAGGGCCGGGAGAGACCCAGTACTTC	CATSDPGGPGETQYF	TRBD2	TRBV24-1	TRBJ2-5	few
TGTGCCAGCAGTGATCCTCGGACTAGCGGGATTGGACTAGAGACCCAGTACTTC	CASSDPRTSGIGLETQYF	TRBD2	TRBV25-1	TRBJ2-5	few
TGCAGTGCCGGAACAGGACTAGCGGGAATTACTGAGCAGTTCTTC	CSAGTGLAGITEQFF	TRBD2	TRBV20-1	TRBJ2-1	many
TGTGCCAGCAGCTTAGTACCATCACTAGCGGGAGGGCCCCACAATGAGCAGTTCTTC	CASSLVPSLAGGPHNEQFF	TRBD2	TRBV11-2	TRBJ2-1	.
TGTGCCAGCAGCCAAGGAGCGGGGGGGATTTACGAGCAGTACTTC	CASSQGAGGIYEQYF	TRBD2	TRBV4-2	TRBJ2-7	few
TGCAGCGTTTTAGCTCCGACAGGGGAGGTCTGGGACACTGAAGCTTTCTTT	CSVLAPTGEVWDTEAFF	TRBD1	TRBV29-1	TRBJ1-1	many
TGTGCCAGCAGCTTGTTATCTCCCGGCTACGAGCAGTACTTC	CASSLLSPGYEQYF	.	TRBV5-6	TRBJ2-7	many
TGTGCCAGCAGCTTAGAAAGACTAGCCTACGAGCAGTACTTC	CASSLERLAYEQYF	.	TRBV11-2	TRBJ2-7	many
TGTGCCAGCAGTCCCGGGACTAGCGGGGGGCCTCAAGAGACCCAGTACTTC	CASSPGTSGGPQETQYF	TRBD2	TRBV12-3/TRBV12-4	TRBJ2-5	many
TGTGCCAGCAGCACATACTTTAGGTCCTACGAGCAGTACTTC	CASSTYFRSYEQYF	.	TRBV28	TRBJ2-7	few
TGTGCCATCAGTGAGTGGTTAGAAGCTTTCTTT	CAISEWLEAFF	.	TRBV10-3	TRBJ1-1	many
TGCGCCAGCAGCTTGGCCAGAAGTTCCTACGAGCAGTACTTC	CASSLARSSYEQYF	.	TRBV5-1	TRBJ2-7	.
TGCAGTGCTAGAGCGAGACAGGGGTTCACGGGAGAGCAGTTCTTC	CSARARQGFTGEQFF	TRBD1	TRBV20-1	TRBJ2-1	many
TGTGCTAGTGGTTTGGTACTTTCGGACAGGTCCACAGATACGCAGTATTTT	CASGLVLSDRSTDTQYF	TRBD1	TRBV12-5	TRBJ2-3	many
TGTGCCAGCAGTATTAGCGGGAGGCCCCAATACGAGCAGTACTTC	CASSISGRPQYEQYF	TRBD2	TRBV12-3/TRBV12-4	TRBJ2-7	many
TGTGCCAGCAGCTTAACCGGGGACAGGGGTTACGAGCAGTACTTC	CASSLTGDRGYEQYF	TRBD1	TRBV7-9	TRBJ2-7	few
TGTGCCAGCAGTTCCCCCCTCGAGGCCCAGTACTTC	CASSSPLEAQYF	.	TRBV28	TRBJ2-5	many
TGCAGCGTTGAGGGACAGGGCACCGGGGAGCTGTTTTTT	CSVEGQGTGELFF	TRBD1	TRBV29-1	TRBJ2-2	many
TGCGCCAGCAGGGGACAGGGGTCGGATACGCAGTATTTT	CASRGQGSDTQYF	TRBD1	TRBV5-1	TRBJ2-3	.
TGCAGTGCTAGAGATTCTCGACTAGCGGGGTCGTACCAAGAGACCCAGTACTTC	CSARDSRLAGSYQETQYF	TRBD2	TRBV20-1	TRBJ2-5	.
TGCAGTGCTAGTCCTCCTGGACAGCCCTATAGCAATCAGCCCCAGCATTTT	CSASPPGQPYSNQPQHF	.	TRBV20-1	TRBJ1-5	many